This is a list of T cell receptor beta chains from one sample in a study of high-grade serous ovarian cancer treatment subgroups. Sequencing was performed with immunoSEQ multiplex PCR; in TCRdb, only in-frame clones are kept and a portion is missing. This table has about 4,000 clones, roughly 72% appearing once. The material sequenced was tumor tissue. These receptors all come from a human donor with high-grade serous ovarian cancer. Both conserved end residues are part of each CDR3. Each record gives: D gene, J gene, clone size, V gene, CDR3 protein, CDR3 DNA. A D gene is named only where the DNA matches it firmly. Not every row has a clone size; where given, it reads once, few, many or a size class.

D gene: -
J gene: TRBJ1-5
clone size: few
V gene: TRBV12-1
CDR3 protein: CASSFGPKPQHF
CDR3 DNA: TGTGCCAGCAGCTTTGGGCCGAAGCCCCAGCATTTT

D gene: -
J gene: TRBJ2-4
clone size: -
V gene: TRBV7-2
CDR3 protein: CASSSIKNIQYF
CDR3 DNA: TGTGCCAGCAGCTCGATTAAAAACATTCAGTACTTC

D gene: TRBD2
J gene: TRBJ2-3
clone size: -
V gene: TRBV28
CDR3 protein: CASRPLAGGGSTQYF
CDR3 DNA: TGTGCCAGCAGGCCTCTAGCGGGGGGTGGTAGTACGCAGTATTTT

D gene: TRBD1
J gene: TRBJ2-1
clone size: -
V gene: TRBV7-3
CDR3 protein: CASSYGQDNEQFF
CDR3 DNA: TGTGCCAGCAGCTACGGACAGGACAATGAGCAGTTCTTC

D gene: TRBD2
J gene: TRBJ2-5
clone size: -
V gene: TRBV9
CDR3 protein: CASSVGLAGGWGGETQYF
CDR3 DNA: TGTGCCAGCAGCGTAGGCCTAGCGGGGGGCTGGGGAGGAGAGACCCAGTACTTC

D gene: TRBD2
J gene: TRBJ2-5
clone size: -
V gene: TRBV10-3
CDR3 protein: CAISEGLAVETQYF
CDR3 DNA: TGTGCCATCAGTGAGGGACTAGCGGTAGAGACCCAGTACTTC

D gene: -
J gene: TRBJ2-5
clone size: few
V gene: TRBV6-6
CDR3 protein: CASSYGHETQYF
CDR3 DNA: TGTGCCAGCAGTTACGGTCACGAGACCCAGTACTTC

D gene: -
J gene: TRBJ1-5
clone size: -
V gene: TRBV7-8
CDR3 protein: CASSLVVGNQPQHF
CDR3 DNA: TGTGCCAGCAGCTTAGTGGTTGGCAATCAGCCCCAGCATTTT

D gene: -
J gene: TRBJ1-1
clone size: -
V gene: TRBV9
CDR3 protein: CASSPPRHGLNTEAFF
CDR3 DNA: TGTGCCAGCAGCCCCCCCCGACACGGATTGAATACTGAAGCTTTCTTT

D gene: -
J gene: TRBJ2-7
clone size: -
V gene: TRBV27
CDR3 protein: CASSPQGRVAYEQYF
CDR3 DNA: TGTGCCAGCAGTCCCCAGGGGAGGGTCGCCTACGAGCAGTACTTC

D gene: -
J gene: TRBJ1-5
clone size: -
V gene: TRBV19
CDR3 protein: CASYSPRDGFEGWGNQPQHF
CDR3 DNA: TGTGCCAGTTATTCTCCCCGGGACGGGTTTGAGGGATGGGGCAATCAGCCCCAGCATTTT

D gene: -
J gene: TRBJ1-2
clone size: few
V gene: TRBV29-1
CDR3 protein: CSAQSGQSNGYTF
CDR3 DNA: TGCAGCGCCCAGTCCGGACAGTCAAATGGCTACACCTTC

D gene: -
J gene: TRBJ2-7
clone size: -
V gene: TRBV7-2
CDR3 protein: CASSADRGSGGEQYF
CDR3 DNA: TGTGCCAGCAGCGCTGACAGGGGCTCCGGGGGGGAGCAGTACTTC

D gene: TRBD2
J gene: TRBJ2-5
clone size: few
V gene: TRBV6-6
CDR3 protein: CASSPWAGEQETQYF
CDR3 DNA: TGTGCCAGCAGCCCCTGGGCGGGGGAACAAGAGACCCAGTACTTC

D gene: -
J gene: TRBJ2-1
clone size: -
V gene: TRBV6-4
CDR3 protein: CASSVRYGTGNNEQFF
CDR3 DNA: TGTGCCAGCAGCGTTCGGTATGGGACGGGGAACAATGAGCAGTTCTTC

D gene: -
J gene: TRBJ1-4
clone size: -
V gene: TRBV28
CDR3 protein: CASSSVQTTTNEKLFF
CDR3 DNA: TGTGCCAGCAGTTCCGTCCAGACCACAACTAATGAAAAACTGTTTTTT

D gene: -
J gene: TRBJ2-3
clone size: few
V gene: TRBV5-6
CDR3 protein: CASSHQVPRGTDTQYF
CDR3 DNA: TGTGCCAGCAGCCATCAGGTCCCTCGGGGCACAGATACGCAGTATTTT

D gene: -
J gene: TRBJ1-4
clone size: -
V gene: TRBV23-1
CDR3 protein: CASSQALEGVLTERVNEKLFF
CDR3 DNA: TGCGCCAGCAGTCAAGCCTTAGAGGGGGTACTTACGGAAAGGGTTAATGAAAAACTGTTTTTT

D gene: -
J gene: TRBJ1-2
clone size: few
V gene: TRBV5-1
CDR3 protein: CASSLVGTRYGYTF
CDR3 DNA: TGCGCCAGCAGCTTGGTGGGGACAAGGTATGGCTACACCTTC

D gene: TRBD1
J gene: TRBJ2-3
clone size: -
V gene: TRBV28
CDR3 protein: CASSSPGQGMDTQYF
CDR3 DNA: TGTGCCAGCAGTTCCCCGGGACAGGGGATGGATACGCAGTATTTT

D gene: -
J gene: TRBJ2-3
clone size: -
V gene: TRBV7-2
CDR3 protein: CASSFLPDSTDTQYF
CDR3 DNA: TGTGCCAGCAGCTTTCTTCCGGACAGCACAGATACGCAGTATTTT

D gene: TRBD1
J gene: TRBJ1-6
clone size: -
V gene: TRBV27
CDR3 protein: CASSYDRGMPLHF
CDR3 DNA: TGTGCCAGCAGCTATGACAGGGGAATGCCCCTCCACTTT

D gene: -
J gene: TRBJ1-4
clone size: -
V gene: TRBV15
CDR3 protein: CATSREGAEGRVGTNEKLFF
CDR3 DNA: TGTGCCACCAGCAGAGAGGGGGCCGAGGGACGGGTTGGGACTAATGAAAAACTGTTTTTT

D gene: TRBD2
J gene: TRBJ2-2
clone size: -
V gene: TRBV5-1
CDR3 protein: CASSLITSGNTGELFF
CDR3 DNA: TGCGCCAGCAGCTTGATTACTAGCGGAAACACCGGGGAGCTGTTTTTT

D gene: -
J gene: TRBJ2-3
clone size: few
V gene: TRBV6-6
CDR3 protein: CASRRPGQDHTDTQYF
CDR3 DNA: TGTGCCAGCAGGAGACCGGGACAAGACCACACAGATACGCAGTATTTT

D gene: -
J gene: TRBJ2-7
clone size: -
V gene: TRBV11-2
CDR3 protein: CASSPENIYEQYF
CDR3 DNA: TGTGCCAGCAGCCCTGAGAATATCTACGAGCAGTACTTC

D gene: -
J gene: TRBJ1-2
clone size: few
V gene: TRBV5-5
CDR3 protein: CASSPDGQPNYGYTF
CDR3 DNA: TGTGCCAGCAGCCCCGACGGACAACCTAACTATGGCTACACCTTC

D gene: -
J gene: TRBJ2-2
clone size: -
V gene: TRBV7-7
CDR3 protein: CASSLRQNTGELFF
CDR3 DNA: TGTGCCAGCAGCTTGAGACAGAACACCGGGGAGCTGTTTTTT

D gene: -
J gene: TRBJ2-7
clone size: medium-sized
V gene: TRBV29-1
CDR3 protein: CSVTADSYEQYF
CDR3 DNA: TGCAGCGTTACGGCAGACTCCTACGAGCAGTACTTC

D gene: -
J gene: TRBJ2-2
clone size: few
V gene: TRBV6-1
CDR3 protein: CASSVRAAVGTGELFF
CDR3 DNA: TGTGCCAGCAGTGTGCGAGCGGCGGTGGGTACCGGGGAGCTGTTTTTT

D gene: TRBD1
J gene: TRBJ1-2
clone size: -
V gene: TRBV7-2
CDR3 protein: CASNLGDRAKGGYTF
CDR3 DNA: TGTGCCAGCAACTTGGGGGACAGAGCGAAGGGTGGCTACACCTTC

D gene: TRBD1
J gene: TRBJ2-1
clone size: -
V gene: TRBV27
CDR3 protein: CASTSGTGSYNEQFF
CDR3 DNA: TGTGCCAGCACTTCCGGGACAGGCTCCTACAATGAGCAGTTCTTC

D gene: TRBD1
J gene: TRBJ1-4
clone size: once
V gene: TRBV14
CDR3 protein: CASSHPGQGAEKLFF
CDR3 DNA: TGTGCCAGCAGCCACCCGGGACAGGGGGCTGAAAAACTGTTTTTT

D gene: -
J gene: TRBJ1-1
clone size: few
V gene: TRBV4-2
CDR3 protein: CASSQGLDRLDTEAFF
CDR3 DNA: TGTGCCAGCAGCCAAGGCCTAGACAGGTTAGACACTGAAGCTTTCTTT

D gene: -
J gene: TRBJ1-3
clone size: -
V gene: TRBV6-5
CDR3 protein: CASSSDWGSSGNTIYF
CDR3 DNA: TGTGCCAGCAGTTCGGACTGGGGAAGCTCTGGAAACACCATATATTTT

D gene: -
J gene: TRBJ1-2
clone size: -
V gene: TRBV4-3
CDR3 protein: CASSRSAAARAGYTF
CDR3 DNA: TGCGCCAGCAGCCGTTCCGCGGCCGCCCGTGCGGGCTACACCTTC

D gene: TRBD1
J gene: TRBJ1-1
clone size: medium-sized
V gene: TRBV27
CDR3 protein: CATQGGYTEAFF
CDR3 DNA: TGTGCCACTCAGGGGGGGTACACTGAAGCTTTCTTT

D gene: -
J gene: TRBJ2-1
clone size: -
V gene: TRBV7-2
CDR3 protein: CASSLPPWDLRNEQFF
CDR3 DNA: TGTGCCAGCAGCTTACCCCCCTGGGACCTAAGGAATGAGCAGTTCTTC

D gene: -
J gene: TRBJ2-1
clone size: large
V gene: TRBV16
CDR3 protein: CASSPNNEQFF
CDR3 DNA: TGTGCCAGCAGCCCCAACAATGAGCAGTTCTTC

D gene: -
J gene: TRBJ1-5
clone size: -
V gene: TRBV27
CDR3 protein: CASSLEIAHPQHF
CDR3 DNA: TGTGCCAGCAGTTTAGAGATTGCCCATCCCCAGCATTTT

D gene: TRBD1
J gene: TRBJ1-2
clone size: -
V gene: TRBV6-5
CDR3 protein: CASSPQGGHYGYTF
CDR3 DNA: TGTGCCAGCAGCCCCCAGGGGGGCCACTATGGCTACACCTTC

D gene: TRBD1
J gene: TRBJ1-4
clone size: once
V gene: TRBV6-5
CDR3 protein: CASSPTGASEKLFF
CDR3 DNA: TGTGCCAGCAGTCCCACAGGGGCAAGTGAAAAACTGTTTTTT

D gene: -
J gene: TRBJ2-3
clone size: -
V gene: TRBV7-8
CDR3 protein: CASSSIGDTQYF
CDR3 DNA: TGTGCCAGCAGCTCCATAGGGGATACGCAGTATTTT

D gene: -
J gene: TRBJ1-5
clone size: -
V gene: TRBV20-1
CDR3 protein: CSAASNQPQHF
CDR3 DNA: TGCAGTGCCGCAAGCAATCAGCCCCAGCATTTT

D gene: TRBD2
J gene: TRBJ2-3
clone size: -
V gene: TRBV7-2
CDR3 protein: CASSLPSGTTNTDTQYF
CDR3 DNA: TGTGCCAGCAGCCTCCCATCCGGGACTACCAACACAGATACGCAGTATTTT

D gene: -
J gene: TRBJ1-4
clone size: -
V gene: TRBV19
CDR3 protein: CASRTGTANEKLFF
CDR3 DNA: TGTGCCAGCCGAACAGGGACTGCTAATGAAAAACTGTTTTTT

D gene: TRBD1
J gene: TRBJ1-5
clone size: -
V gene: TRBV5-6
CDR3 protein: CASSWGQGAYQPQHF
CDR3 DNA: TGTGCCAGCAGCTGGGGACAGGGGGCTTATCAGCCCCAGCATTTT

D gene: -
J gene: TRBJ1-5
clone size: -
V gene: TRBV6-4
CDR3 protein: CASSPGPHQPQHF
CDR3 DNA: TGTGCCAGCAGTCCGGGACCACATCAGCCCCAGCATTTT

D gene: TRBD1
J gene: TRBJ1-6
clone size: -
V gene: TRBV6-5
CDR3 protein: CASSYGTGYSPLHF
CDR3 DNA: TGTGCCAGCAGCTACGGGACAGGTTATTCACCCCTCCACTTT

D gene: -
J gene: TRBJ2-3
clone size: -
V gene: TRBV7-2
CDR3 protein: CASSPTQIDTQYF
CDR3 DNA: TGTGCCAGCAGCCCGACCCAAATAGATACGCAGTATTTT

D gene: -
J gene: TRBJ1-1
clone size: -
V gene: TRBV27
CDR3 protein: CASSSSRGNTEAFF
CDR3 DNA: TGTGCCAGCAGTTCGTCCAGGGGTAATACTGAAGCTTTCTTT

D gene: -
J gene: TRBJ2-5
clone size: -
V gene: TRBV6-5
CDR3 protein: CASRRWGVETQYF
CDR3 DNA: TGTGCCAGCAGAAGATGGGGGGTCGAGACCCAGTACTTC

D gene: TRBD2
J gene: TRBJ2-3
clone size: -
V gene: TRBV6-4
CDR3 protein: CASSEGGGVPDTQYF
CDR3 DNA: TGTGCCAGCAGTGAAGGCGGGGGGGTACCAGATACGCAGTATTTT

D gene: -
J gene: TRBJ1-1
clone size: -
V gene: TRBV6-4
CDR3 protein: CASSPGPANTEAFF
CDR3 DNA: TGTGCCAGCAGTCCGGGACCCGCGAACACTGAAGCTTTCTTT

D gene: TRBD2
J gene: TRBJ2-2
clone size: -
V gene: TRBV27
CDR3 protein: CASSYSGGIGELFF
CDR3 DNA: TGTGCCAGCAGTTATAGCGGGGGAATCGGGGAGCTGTTTTTT

D gene: -
J gene: TRBJ1-4
clone size: -
V gene: TRBV7-9
CDR3 protein: CASSPNREKLFF
CDR3 DNA: TGTGCCAGCAGTCCCAACAGGGAAAAACTGTTTTTT

D gene: -
J gene: TRBJ2-3
clone size: -
V gene: TRBV2
CDR3 protein: CASSDPGSGKMNTQYF
CDR3 DNA: TGTGCCAGCAGTGACCCAGGTTCAGGGAAAATGAATACGCAGTATTTT

D gene: -
J gene: TRBJ2-2
clone size: -
V gene: TRBV7-6
CDR3 protein: CASSQPGNTGELFF
CDR3 DNA: TGTGCCAGCAGCCAACCGGGTAACACCGGGGAGCTGTTTTTT